The clone carrying this TCR beta chain has a single count. The CDR3 consists of 15 residues. CDR1 and CDR2 from the germline V gene are KGHSH and LQKENI. With V trimmed by 5 bases and J by 4 bases, 7 bases remained unmatched. TCRdb keeps only in-frame clones here, not all; method: immunoSEQ multiplex PCR. This sample has 95,000 to 130,000 clones, with 85% to 95% found just once. These data belong to a study of control samples from healthy donors and cancer patients. The chain uses TRBV18 and TRBJ1-4, with 7 nucleotides matching TRBD1. This sequence originates from a young man in good health. The material sequenced was blood. The CDR3 is CASSLRGDSNEKLFF. The CDR3 region has the DNA TGTGCCAGCTCATTGAGGGGGGACAGTAATGAAAAACTGTTTTTT.